The 5 T cell receptor beta chains below were found in one sample sequenced in a study of early T cells in non-severe SARS-CoV-2 infection. Via MiXCR, TCRdb re-called the 5' RACE reads, giving one row per CDR3 protein. The sample has tens of thousands of distinct CDR3 sequences; approximately 12% are singletons. Sample: whole blood, taken at baseline. These receptors all come from an adult who was a healthcare worker with PCR-confirmed SARS-CoV-2 infection or an uninfected control (not recorded which).

This clonotype has a handful of counts. The chain links TRBV6-5 to TRBJ1-2, with 9 bases that match TRBD1. V shed 6 bases, J shed 8 bases, and the junction held 4 bases outside the gene matches. The CDR3 sequence is 12 residues long. Germline lookup yields CDR1 MNHEY and CDR2 SVGAGI. The CDR3 DNA sequence: TGTGCCAGCAGACGCACAGGGGGCGGCTACACCTTC. Its protein is CASRRTGGGYTF.

This clonotype came up many times. V and J are TRBV14 and TRBJ2-7; no definite D call. Germline assignment: CDR1 SGHDN and CDR2 FVKESK. The CDR3 extends over 12 amino acids. The germline V and J ends were trimmed by 4 bases and 3 bases, with 7 bases remaining between them. CDR3 loop: CASSPANYEQYF. The CDR3 region has the DNA TGTGCCAGCAGCCCTGCTAACTACGAGCAGTACTTC.

There are a few counts of this clonotype. This rearrangement joins TRBV5-8 to TRBJ2-7; 8 bases agree with TRBD1. CDR1 SGHTS and CDR2 YDEGEE come from the germline V gene. With 5 bases clipped from V and 0 bases from J, the junction kept 7 bases outside the gene matches. This CDR3 has 15 amino acids. The CDR3 DNA follows: TGTGCCAGCAGGTACAGACAGGGGACCTCCTACGAGCAGTACTTC. This encodes CASRYRQGTSYEQYF.

The V and J genes are TRBV7-9 and TRBJ2-6, with TRBD1 matching over 7 bases. The CDR3 spans 15 residues. Germline V gives CDR1 SEHNR, CDR2 FQNEAQ (reference sequence). V lost 5 bases and J lost 10; bases outside the gene matches: 11. The CDR3 sequence: CASSPHRDRENVLTF. CDR3 coding DNA: TGTGCCAGCAGCCCGCACCGGGACAGAGAAAACGTCCTGACTTTC.

The rearrangement links TRBV6-5 to TRBJ1-2, with 7 positions matching TRBD1. V was pared by 2 bases and J by 4 bases, with 4 bases of the junction left unmatched. The CDR3 sequence is 14 residues long. Germline V lookup: CDR1 MNHEY, CDR2 SVGAGI. As DNA, the CDR3 is TGTGCCAGCAGTTACGGGGGACAGCCCTATGGCTACACCTTC. Protein sequence: CASSYGGQPYGYTF.